This entry features one TCR beta chain sequence. The ends lost 5 bases at V and 5 bases at J; junction bases unmatched: 7. The CDR3 extends over 14 amino acids. Germline V CDR1 and CDR2: LNHDA, SQIVND (reference sequence). The data are from a study of blood T cell repertoires in COVID-19. For the study at large: Sample material is recorded as cDNA or gDNA derived from T cells, B-cell-depleted T cells, or PBMCs.

In the authors' workflow: Quantification of nucleated cells was approximated via reference gene primer amplification. Data came from immunoSEQ multiplex PCR; TCRdb stores just in-frame clones and leaves some out. The V and J calls and clone size come from that table; D and trimming were worked out from the DNA. The sample holds under 200,000 clones, approximately 83% seen once. Material for sequencing was peripheral blood. The J gene is TRBJ1-1, the V gene TRBV19; 8 positions agree with TRBD1. The TCR sequence derives from a woman of 80 years or more with acute or convalescent COVID-19. The CDR3 loop is CASSSPGGLTEAFF. The CDR3 DNA follows: TGTGCCAGTAGTTCCCCAGGGGGCTTAACTGAAGCTTTCTTT.